This TCR beta chain was captured by sequencing in a study of blood T cell repertoires in COVID-19. At the level of the study: The analysed material was cDNA or gDNA that came from T cells, B-cell-depleted T cells, or PBMCs.

Here immunoSEQ multiplex PCR was the method, and the copy in TCRdb shows in-frame clones only, minus some. The sample lists a few hundred thousand clones, around 89% occurring once. Germline trimming cut 4 bases from V and 9 bases from J; bases unmatched to any gene: 3. Germline V gene sequence: CDR1 ENHRY, CDR2 SYGVKD. The CDR3 contains 14 residues. This clone was seen just once. The source of this sequence is a man aged 60 to 69 who had recovered from COVID-19. J is TRBJ2-1 and V is TRBV10-3; 13 nucleotides match TRBD2. Sequenced: peripheral blood. The CDR3 sequence is CAISGTSGGREQFF. CDR3 nucleotide sequence: TGTGCCATCAGTGGGACTAGCGGGGGCCGTGAGCAGTTCTTC.